This TCR beta chain emerged from a study of shared clonotypes between healthy human individuals. The germline gives CDR1 MNHNS, CDR2 SASEGT. V lost 4 bases and J lost 4, with 14 bases in between. The CDR3 length is 15 residues. TCRdb's table, derived via immunoSEQ multiplex PCR, lists solely in-frame clones and lacks some. The sample has roughly 530,000 clones, 95% to 97% seen once; the top ten hold about 0.054%. The specimen sequenced was naive CD4+ T cells sorted from blood. The subset here: CD45RA+ positively selected. The rearrangement uses TRBV6-1 and TRBJ1-5; D gene uncertain. The TCR comes from a woman in her twenties or thirties in good health. CDR3 DNA sequence: TGTGCCAGCAGTGGTCCTCAACAGTTAAATCAGCCCCAGCATTTT. Protein sequence: CASSGPQQLNQPQHF.